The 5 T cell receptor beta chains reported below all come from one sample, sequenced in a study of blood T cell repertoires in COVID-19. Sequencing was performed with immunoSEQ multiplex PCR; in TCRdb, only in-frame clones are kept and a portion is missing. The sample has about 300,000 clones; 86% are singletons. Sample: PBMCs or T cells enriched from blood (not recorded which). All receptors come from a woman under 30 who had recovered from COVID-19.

The DNA for the CDR3 is TGTGCCAGCAGCTCCCTGGGGGCCGATTCACCCCTCCACTTT. This sequence encodes CASSSLGADSPLHF. This sequence joins TRBV7-3 and TRBJ1-6; TRBD1 might be the D (6 bases). Trimming took off 4 bases at V and 8 bases at J, with 12 bases between the two ends. The CDR3 extends over 14 amino acids. Germline values: CDR1 SGHTA, CDR2 FQGTGA. The variable domain in full, with the rest retrieved from reference TRBV7-3 and TRBJ1-6, is GAGVSQTPSNKVTEKGKYVELRCDPISGHTALYWYRQSLGQGPEFLIYFQGTGAADDSGLPNDRFFAVRPEGSVSTLKIQRTERGDSAVYLCASSSLGADSPLHFGNGTRLTVT.

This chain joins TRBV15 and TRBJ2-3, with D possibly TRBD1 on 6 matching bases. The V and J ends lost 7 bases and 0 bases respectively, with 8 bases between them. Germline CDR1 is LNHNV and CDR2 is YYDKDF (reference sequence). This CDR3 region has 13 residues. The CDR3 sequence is CATTTGSTDTQYF. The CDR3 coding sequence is TGTGCCACCACTACAGGGAGCACAGATACGCAGTATTTT.

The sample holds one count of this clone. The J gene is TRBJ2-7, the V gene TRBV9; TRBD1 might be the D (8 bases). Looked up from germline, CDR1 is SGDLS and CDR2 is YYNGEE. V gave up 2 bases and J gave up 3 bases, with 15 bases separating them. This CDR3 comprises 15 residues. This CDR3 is CASSVRTGRDYEQYF. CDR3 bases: TGTGCCAGCAGCGTGCGGACAGGGAGGGACTACGAGCAGTACTTC.

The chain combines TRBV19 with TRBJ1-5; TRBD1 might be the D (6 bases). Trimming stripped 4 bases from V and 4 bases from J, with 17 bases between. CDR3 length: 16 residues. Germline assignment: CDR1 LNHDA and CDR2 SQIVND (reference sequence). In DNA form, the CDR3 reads TGTGCCAGTAGTAAGGTTGACGGGACACCGAATCAGCCCCAGCATTTT. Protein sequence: CASSKVDGTPNQPQHF.

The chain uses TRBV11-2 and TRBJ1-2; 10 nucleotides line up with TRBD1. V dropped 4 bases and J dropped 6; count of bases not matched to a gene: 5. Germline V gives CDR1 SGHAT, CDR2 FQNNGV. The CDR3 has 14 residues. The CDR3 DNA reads TGTGCCAGCAGCTGGAGGGACAGGGGAGATGGCTACACCTTC. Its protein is CASSWRDRGDGYTF.